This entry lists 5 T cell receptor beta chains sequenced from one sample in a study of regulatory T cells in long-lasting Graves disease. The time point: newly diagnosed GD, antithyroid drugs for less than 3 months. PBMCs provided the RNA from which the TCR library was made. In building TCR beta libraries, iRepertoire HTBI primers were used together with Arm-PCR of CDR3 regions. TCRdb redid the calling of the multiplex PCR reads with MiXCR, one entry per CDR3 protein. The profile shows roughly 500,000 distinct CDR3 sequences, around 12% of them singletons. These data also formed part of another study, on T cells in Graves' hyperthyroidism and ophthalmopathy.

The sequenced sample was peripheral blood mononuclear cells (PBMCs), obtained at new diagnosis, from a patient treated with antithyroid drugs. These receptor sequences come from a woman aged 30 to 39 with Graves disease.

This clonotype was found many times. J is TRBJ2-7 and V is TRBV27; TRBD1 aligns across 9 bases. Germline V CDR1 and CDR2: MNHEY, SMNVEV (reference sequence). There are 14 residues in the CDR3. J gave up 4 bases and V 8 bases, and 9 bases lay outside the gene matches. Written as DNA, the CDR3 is TGTGCCAGCCACGACCGGGACAGGGCATACGAGCAGTACTTC. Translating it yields CASHDRDRAYEQYF.

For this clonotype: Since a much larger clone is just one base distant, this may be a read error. The CDR3 loop reads CASSLERDVGGQYF. CDR3 coding DNA: TGTGCCAGCAGCTTAGAACGGGACGTGGGGGGGCAGTACTTC. The chain employs TRBV7-9 and TRBJ2-7, with a tentative D call TRBD2 (6 bases). This CDR3 is built from 14 residues. V was pared by 1 base and J by 9 bases, with 16 bases between. In germline, CDR1 is SEHNR, CDR2 FQNEAQ (reference sequence). Drawing the rest from reference TRBV7-9 and TRBJ2-7, the complete variable domain is DTGVSQNPRHKITKRGQNVTFRCDPISEHNRLYWYRQTLGQGPEFLTYFQNEAQLEKSRLLSDRFSAERPKGSFSTLEIQRTEQGDSAMYLCASSLERDVGGQYFGPGTRLTVT.

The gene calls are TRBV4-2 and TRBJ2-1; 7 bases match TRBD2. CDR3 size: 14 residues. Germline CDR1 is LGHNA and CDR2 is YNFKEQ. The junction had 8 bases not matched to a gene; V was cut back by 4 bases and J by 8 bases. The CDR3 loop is CASSRDYPGYEQFF. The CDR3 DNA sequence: TGTGCCAGCAGCCGGGACTATCCGGGCTATGAGCAGTTCTTC.

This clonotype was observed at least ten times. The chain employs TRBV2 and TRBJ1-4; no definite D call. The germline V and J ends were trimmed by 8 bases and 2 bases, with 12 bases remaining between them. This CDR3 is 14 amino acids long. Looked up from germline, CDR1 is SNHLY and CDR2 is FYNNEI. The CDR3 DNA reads TGTGCCAGCTCTTATGGAGGGACTAATGAAAAACTGTTTTTT. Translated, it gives CASSYGGTNEKLFF.

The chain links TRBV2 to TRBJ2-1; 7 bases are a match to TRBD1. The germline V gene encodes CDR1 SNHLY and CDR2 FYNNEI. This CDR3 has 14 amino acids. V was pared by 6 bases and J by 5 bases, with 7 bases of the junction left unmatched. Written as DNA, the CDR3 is TGTGCCAGCAGGCTAGGGACAGTCAACAATGAGCAGTTCTTC. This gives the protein CASRLGTVNNEQFF.